Presented here are 20 T cell receptor beta chains from one specimen sequenced in a study of T cells in Graves' hyperthyroidism and ophthalmopathy. Amplification of TCR beta CDR3 regions was performed using RNA transcripts as template. Primed by the HTBI set, a first-round RT-PCR was run on the TCR CDR3. TCRdb re-derived calls from the multiplex PCR reads in MiXCR, one entry per CDR3 protein. The table records some 580,000 distinct CDR3 sequences, more than 15% of them present only once. The sequencing input was blood. The receptors derive from a woman aged 40 to 49 with Graves' ophthalmopathy.

This clonotype came up many times. This sequence joins TRBV30 and TRBJ2-2; D remains unclear. CDR1 is GTSNPN and CDR2 is SVGIG in the germline V gene (reference sequence). The CDR3 spans 12 residues. Trimming took off 2 bases at V and 3 bases at J, with 4 bases between the two ends. Written as DNA, the CDR3 is TGTGCCTGGAGTCGGGACACCGGGGAGCTGTTTTTT. Translation: CAWSRDTGELFF. Complete variable domain (other parts from reference TRBV30 and TRBJ2-2): SQTIHQWPATLVQPVGSPLSLECTVEGTSNPNLYWYRQAAGRGLQLLFYSVGIGQISSEVPQNLSASRPQDRQFILSSKKLLLSDSGFYLCAWSRDTGELFFGEGSRLTVL.

The rearrangement links TRBV20-1 to TRBJ2-6; TRBD1 might be the D (5 bases). Trimming left V 0 bases short and J 0 bases short, with 6 bases between. This CDR3 contains 15 residues. The germline CDR1 and CDR2 sequences are DFQATT and SNEGSKA (reference sequence). The CDR3 region is CSARDGASGANVLTF. Written as DNA, the CDR3 is TGCAGTGCTAGAGATGGGGCCTCTGGGGCCAACGTCCTGACTTTC.

This clonotype was observed a handful of times. One base away lies a much larger clone, so this may be a sequencing read error. V gene TRBV18 combines with J gene TRBJ2-7; 11 bases are a match to TRBD2. The CDR3 contains 15 residues. In germline, CDR1 is KGHSH, CDR2 LQKENI. The CDR3 region is CVSSPSLAGEDEQYF. CDR3 nucleotide sequence: TGTGTCAGCTCACCCTCACTAGCGGGAGAGGACGAGCAGTACTTC.

The chain employs TRBV7-9 and TRBJ2-5, with D uncertain. Germline V CDR1 and CDR2: SEHNR, FQNEAQ (reference sequence). The V and J ends lost 0 bases and 7 bases respectively, with 9 bases between them. This CDR3 has 13 residues. The DNA for the CDR3 is TGTGCCAGCAGCTTAGCTGGGTCGCGGACCCAGTACTTC. Translating gives CASSLAGSRTQYF.

Only a few counts were recorded for this clonotype. The chain has TRBV5-6 and TRBJ2-1, with 7 bases matching TRBD2. Trimming at V came to 2 bases and at J to 2 bases, leaving 7 bases not matched to a gene. Germline values: CDR1 SGHDT, CDR2 YYEEEE. This CDR3 region has 16 residues. The CDR3 spells CASSFERGDPYNEQFF. In nucleotides, the CDR3 is TGTGCCAGCAGCTTTGAACGGGGGGACCCCTACAATGAGCAGTTCTTC.

This clonotype was picked up many times. The gene calls are TRBV7-9 and TRBJ2-5; perhaps TRBD1 as D (6 bases). Germline V CDR1 and CDR2: SEHNR, FQNEAQ (reference sequence). The CDR3 extends over 13 amino acids. V dropped 4 bases and J dropped 3 bases, with 9 bases sitting between them. CDR3 nucleotides: TGTGCCAGCAGCTACACAGGGAAAGAGACCCAGTACTTC. Residues: CASSYTGKETQYF.

This clonotype was counted a few times. J is TRBJ1-1 and V is TRBV5-6; 9 bases agree with TRBD1. J lost 4 bases, V lost 3 bases, and 7 bases had no gene match. Germline V gene sequence: CDR1 SGHDT, CDR2 YYEEEE. The CDR3 contains 15 residues. CDR3 sequence reads: CASSYGTGLATEAFF. DNA of the CDR3: TGTGCCAGCAGCTACGGGACAGGGCTGGCCACTGAAGCTTTCTTT.

The chain carries TRBV6-1 and TRBJ1-1; possibly TRBD1 for D (5 bases). Trimming took off 8 bases at V and 11 bases at J, with 9 bases between the two ends. Germline V CDR1 and CDR2: MNHNS, SASEGT. The CDR3 length is 9 residues. The chain's CDR3 is CASGTVAFF. For the CDR3, the DNA is TGTGCCAGCGGGACTGTGGCTTTCTTT.

This clonotype has just a few counts. This rearrangement joins TRBV19 to TRBJ2-5; D might be TRBD1 (5 bases). CDR1 and CDR2 (germline): LNHDA, SQIVND (reference sequence). V was clipped by 7 bases and J by 5 bases, with 14 bases between them. The length of the CDR3 is 13 residues. Written as DNA, the CDR3 is TGTGCCAGTAATCAGGGCTATAGGGAGACCCAGTACTTC. This sequence encodes CASNQGYRETQYF.

V and J are TRBV7-9 and TRBJ2-5; 13 bases map to TRBD2. Trimming cost V 10 bases and J 5 bases; bases outside gene matches: 19. The germline V gene encodes CDR1 SEHNR and CDR2 FQNEAQ (reference sequence). CDR3 length: 18 amino acids. The CDR3 DNA is TGTGCCACCTCCGGGACTAGCGGGACCCTAGGGGTCCAGGAGACCCAGTACTTC. This translates into CATSGTSGTLGVQETQYF.

This clonotype appeared many times. V is TRBV5-1 and J is TRBJ2-1; D possibly corresponds to TRBD2 (5 bases). The ends were cut back, 0 bases at V and 6 bases at J, with 13 bases in the middle. CDR1 is SGHRS, CDR2 YFSETQ, per germline. The CDR3 runs 15 residues. Written as DNA, the CDR3 is TGCGCCAGCAGCTTGGCTATGGGAGTCAGCAATGAGCAGTTCTTC. Its translation is CASSLAMGVSNEQFF.

This clonotype was observed many times. The CDR3 region has the DNA TGCAGTGCTAAGGGAGGGGGCAATTTGAACACTGAAGCTTTCTTT. This codes for CSAKGGGNLNTEAFF. The J gene is TRBJ1-1, the V gene TRBV20-1; 7 bases fit TRBD1. Germline CDR1 and CDR2: DFQATT and SNEGSKA (reference sequence). There are 15 residues in the CDR3. J was trimmed by 0 bases and V by 4 bases; bases with no gene match: 8.

This clonotype came up many times. This sequence joins TRBV5-1 and TRBJ2-7; 13 nucleotides align to TRBD2. With V trimmed by 2 bases and J by 6 bases, 5 bases remained unmatched. The CDR3 totals 15 residues. The germline gives CDR1 SGHRS, CDR2 YFSETQ. The DNA for the CDR3 is TGCGCCAGCAGCTTCCGGACTAGCGGGAGAACCGAGCAGTACTTC. The encoded protein is CASSFRTSGRTEQYF.

The table lists this clonotype with many counts. This chain links TRBV7-8 with TRBJ2-7, with D perhaps matching TRBD2 (5 bases). V was shortened by 5 bases and J by 7 bases, with 12 bases between the two germline ends. Germline CDR1 is SGHVS and CDR2 is FQNEAQ. The CDR3 length is 12 residues. CDR3 DNA: TGTGCCAGCAGCCTATCTCAGCGGGAGCAGTACTTC. Protein: CASSLSQREQYF.

This clonotype was found many times. This CDR3 reads CASSPPSNLVFSYNEQFF. CDR3 DNA: TGTGCCAGCAGTCCCCCATCGAATCTGGTTTTCTCCTACAATGAGCAGTTCTTC. The chain links TRBV12-3 or TRBV12-4 to TRBJ2-1; D remains unclear. The CDR3 runs to 18 residues. Trimming took off 5 bases at V and 0 bases at J, with 20 bases between the two ends.

As concerns this clonotype: Relative to the germline gene, one junction end is altered; a read error may explain this. The genes are TRBV5-1 and TRBJ2-7; TRBD1 agrees at 10 bases. The V gene's germline CDR1 is SGHRS and CDR2 YFSETQ. The CDR3 contains 18 residues. The CDR3 loop reads CASSFRSPGQGFRNEQYF. CDR3 DNA sequence: TGTGCCAGCAGCTTCCGAAGCCCGGGACAGGGGTTTAGGAACGAGCAGTACTTC.

This clonotype was observed many times. The chain links TRBV7-2 to TRBJ2-7; 9 bases line up with TRBD2. The germline CDR1 and CDR2 sequences are SGHTA and FQGNSA. V dropped 3 bases and J dropped 4; count of bases not matched to a gene: 7. The CDR3 has 15 amino acids. The CDR3 region is CASSFLAGGQYEQYF. The CDR3 nucleotides are TGTGCCAGCAGCTTCCTGGCGGGAGGGCAATACGAGCAGTACTTC. Drawing the rest from reference TRBV7-2 and TRBJ2-7, the complete variable domain is GAGVSQSPSNKVTEKGKDVELRCDPISGHTALYWYRQSLGQGLEFLIYFQGNSAPDKSGLPSDRFSAERTGGSVSTLTIQRTQQEDSAVYLCASSFLAGGQYEQYFGPGTRLTVT.

This clonotype was seen only a few times. The rearrangement links TRBV5-1 to TRBJ2-7; 10 positions match TRBD2. The trim removed 3 bases at V and 0 bases at J, leaving 6 bases unmatched. This CDR3 has 16 residues. Per the germline V gene, CDR1 is SGHRS and CDR2 is YFSETQ. DNA for the CDR3: TGCGCCAGCAGCTCGTCTCTAGCGGGAGTCTCCTACGAGCAGTACTTC. It codes for CASSSSLAGVSYEQYF.

Many counts were recorded for this clonotype. In DNA form, the CDR3 reads TGCAGTGCTAGGCGGGGAGCGGGGACTGTGTTGGAGACCCAGTACTTC. It is translated as CSARRGAGTVLETQYF. V is TRBV20-1 and J is TRBJ2-5; TRBD2 aligns across 7 bases. Germline lookup yields CDR1 DFQATT and CDR2 SNEGSKA (reference sequence). This CDR3 has 16 amino acids. V lost 3 bases and J lost 5; bases outside the gene matches: 15.

The chain combines TRBV7-2 with TRBJ1-1, with TRBD1 identical over 8 bases. This CDR3 has 15 amino acids. Losses at the gene ends were 2 bases for V and 0 bases for J; bases not matched to a gene: 2. Germline values: CDR1 SGHTA, CDR2 FQGNSA. CDR3 coding DNA: TGTGCCAGCAGCTTACAGGGACAGGTGAACACTGAAGCTTTCTTT. Amino acid sequence: CASSLQGQVNTEAFF.